This T cell receptor (beta chain) was obtained from a study of immune characterization of retroperitoneal liposarcoma. The V gene end was trimmed by 6 bases and the J gene end by 0 bases; junction bases not matched to a gene: 2. CDR1 is MNHNS, CDR2 SASEGT, per germline. The CDR3 runs to 15 residues. One entry per CDR3 protein, called by TCRdb with MiXCR from the PCR reads. The sample records around 3,000 distinct CDR3 sequences, roughly 50% being singletons. This TCR derives from a male donor with retroperitoneal liposarcoma. The rearrangement uses TRBV6-1 and TRBJ2-6; 7 bases align to TRBD2. Sequencing was carried out using tumor tissue. The CDR3 nucleotides read TGTGCCAGCAGGGGGGGGGACTCTGGGGCCAACGTCCTGACTTTC. It is translated as CASRGGDSGANVLTF.